These 5 T cell receptor beta chains came from one sample sequenced in a study of shared T cell receptors in the human thymus. Profiling relied on immunoSEQ multiplex PCR, and the TCRdb table lists in-frame clones only, not all of them. The data hold some 660,000 clones, with over 75% observed a single time. The same sample was also used in a study of human thymus T cells.

The sample taken for sequencing was thymocytes. Every receptor here comes from a boy in the first two years of life with a congenital heart defect.

The CDR3 DNA sequence: TGTGCCATCAGTGTTACATCCACAGATACGCAGTATTTT. Its protein is CAISVTSTDTQYF. The chain employs TRBV10-3 and TRBJ2-3; D is undetermined. This CDR3 is built from 13 residues. V lost 4 bases and J lost 2, with 7 bases in between. Germline V CDR1 and CDR2: ENHRY, SYGVKD.

The chain combines TRBV14 with TRBJ2-3; TRBD1 matches at 7 bases. The CDR3 consists of 19 residues. Trimming cost V 0 bases and J 2 bases; bases outside gene matches: 14. The V gene's germline CDR1 is SGHDN and CDR2 FVKESK. CDR3 protein: CASSQERESTGAHTDTQYF. The CDR3 nucleotides are TGTGCCAGCAGCCAAGAAAGAGAATCTACAGGGGCTCACACAGATACGCAGTATTTT.

The rearrangement joins TRBV18 to TRBJ1-1, with D unclear. The CDR3 runs to 16 residues. The germline V gene encodes CDR1 KGHSH and CDR2 LQKENI. Trimming shortened V by 0 bases and J by 1 base, and 12 bases separated the two germline ends. The CDR3 loop is CASSPPRGRENTEAFF. The DNA of the CDR3 is TGTGCCAGCTCACCACCTAGAGGGCGGGAGAACACTGAAGCTTTCTTT.

This chain connects TRBV6-5 to TRBJ2-5; possibly TRBD1 for D (6 bases). There are 16 residues in the CDR3. Trimming removed 0 bases at V and 2 bases at J, with 13 bases between. Per the germline V gene, CDR1 is MNHEY and CDR2 is SVGAGI. The DNA for the CDR3 is TGTGCCAGCAGTTACTCGAAAGACAGGCCACAAGAGACCCAGTACTTC. It codes for CASSYSKDRPQETQYF.

This clone was recorded a few times. V usage is TRBV2 and J usage is TRBJ1-3; TRBD1 agrees at 8 bases. The ends lost 7 bases at V and 2 bases at J; junction bases unmatched: 13. The CDR3 totals 17 residues. Germline CDR1 and CDR2: SNHLY and FYNNEI. The CDR3 region has the DNA TGTGCCAGCAAGGGGTTGGACAGGGATTGTACTGGAAACACCATATATTTT. Translation gives CASKGLDRDCTGNTIYF. The entire variable domain, with the rest obtained from reference TRBV2 and TRBJ1-3, is as follows: EPEVTQTPSHQVTQMGQEVILRCVPISNHLYFYWYRQILGQKVEFLVSFYNNEISEKSEIFDDQFSVERPDGSNFTLKIRSTKLEDSAMYFCASKGLDRDCTGNTIYFGEGSWLTVV.